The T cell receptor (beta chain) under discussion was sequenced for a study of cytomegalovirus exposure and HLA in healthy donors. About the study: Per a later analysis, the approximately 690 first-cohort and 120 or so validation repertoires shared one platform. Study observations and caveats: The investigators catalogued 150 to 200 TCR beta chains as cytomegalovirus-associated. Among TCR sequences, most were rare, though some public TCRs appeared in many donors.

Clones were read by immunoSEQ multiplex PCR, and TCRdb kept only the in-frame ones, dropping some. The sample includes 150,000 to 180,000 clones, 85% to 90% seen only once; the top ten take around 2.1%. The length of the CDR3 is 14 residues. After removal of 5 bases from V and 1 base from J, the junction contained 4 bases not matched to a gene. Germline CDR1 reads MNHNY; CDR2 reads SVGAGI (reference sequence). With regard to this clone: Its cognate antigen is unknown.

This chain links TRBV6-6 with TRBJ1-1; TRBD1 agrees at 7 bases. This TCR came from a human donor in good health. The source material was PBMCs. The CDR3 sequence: CASSRDSKNTEAFF. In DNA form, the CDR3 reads TGTGCCAGCAGTAGGGACAGCAAGAACACTGAAGCTTTCTTT.